The 28 T cell receptor beta chains in this list originate from one sample, sequenced in a study of T-cell reconstitution after alpha-beta-depleted transplantation in children. TCRbeta library construction was performed incorporating unique molecular identifiers. TCRdb analysed the PCR reads with MiXCR anew, one entry per CDR3 protein. The sample holds hundreds of thousands of distinct CDR3 sequences, roughly a tenth seen once. Specimen: PBMCs from the stem cell graft donor, collected from the stem cell graft. All receptors derive from a human donor who donated a stem cell graft to a child with acute lymphoblastic leukemia.

This clonotype was counted ten times or more. The CDR3 region is CASSPPDGTYEQYF. CDR3 DNA: TGTGCCAGCTCACCACCGGACGGAACCTACGAGCAGTACTTC. The genes are TRBV18 and TRBJ2-7, with unresolved D. Germline V gene data show CDR1 as KGHSH and CDR2 as LQKENI. V lost 0 bases and J 2 bases, leaving 8 bases between the germline ends. The CDR3 is made up of 14 amino acids.

There are a few counts of this clonotype. The V call is TRBV7-2, the J call TRBJ2-5; possible D gene TRBD2, 6 bases. CDR1 is SGHTA, CDR2 FQGNSA, per germline. V was trimmed by 1 base and J by 0 bases, leaving 12 bases between them. The CDR3 length is 16 residues. The CDR3, as DNA: TGTGCCAGCAGCTTAGGGGGTAGCGGACACCAAGAGACCCAGTACTTC. It translates to CASSLGGSGHQETQYF.

This clonotype was found a few times. The chain has TRBV25-1 and TRBJ1-2; 8 bases align to TRBD1. Per the germline V gene, CDR1 is MGHDK and CDR2 is SYGVNS. CDR3 length equals 13 residues. V was clipped by 4 bases and J by 8 bases; unmatched bases: 6. CDR3 region: CASSAGGGLGYTF. The CDR3 DNA follows: TGTGCCAGCAGTGCAGGGGGCGGCCTCGGCTACACCTTC.

As to this clonotype: Mismatch with germline at one junction end may stem from a read error. The rearrangement uses TRBV20-1 and TRBJ2-7; 7 bases are shared with TRBD2. CDR3 length: 15 residues. The germline gives CDR1 DFQATT, CDR2 SNEGSKA (reference sequence). The CDR3 sequence: CCARDLRLADYEQYF. CDR3 nucleotides: TGCTGTGCTAGAGATCTTAGGCTAGCGGACTACGAGCAGTACTTC.

This clonotype was recorded at least ten times. V gene TRBV14 combines with J gene TRBJ2-5; D is unclear. This CDR3 has 12 residues. The V end lost 5 bases, the J end lost 0 bases, and 4 bases lay between the germline ends. Germline CDR1 reads SGHDN; CDR2 reads FVKESK. Here the CDR3 reads CASSSYQETQYF. In DNA, the CDR3 is TGTGCCAGCAGCTCCTACCAAGAGACCCAGTACTTC.

V is TRBV18 and J is TRBJ1-1; 7 nucleotides line up with TRBD1. The CDR3 consists of 15 residues. The junction had 8 bases not matched to a gene; V was cut back by 3 bases and J by 4 bases. Looked up from germline, CDR1 is KGHSH and CDR2 is LQKENI. CDR3 loop: CASSPSGQGGTEAFF. The CDR3 nucleotides are TGTGCCAGCTCACCGTCCGGGCAGGGGGGCACTGAAGCTTTCTTT. Complete variable domain (other parts from reference TRBV18 and TRBJ1-1): NAGVMQNPRHLVRRRGQEARLRCSPMKGHSHVYWYRQLPEEGLKFMVYLQKENIIDESGMPKERFSAEFPKEGPSILRIQQVVRGDSAAYFCASSPSGQGGTEAFFGQGTRLTVV.

This rearrangement joins TRBV7-2 to TRBJ2-1, with 7 bases matching TRBD2. Per the germline V gene, CDR1 is SGHTA and CDR2 is FQGNSA. CDR3 length: 14 residues. V gave up 5 bases and J gave up 9 bases; unmatched junction bases: 10. The CDR3: CASSTGLDGGEQFF. CDR3 DNA: TGTGCCAGCAGCACCGGACTAGATGGGGGTGAGCAGTTCTTC.

V usage is TRBV5-6 and J usage is TRBJ2-7; TRBD1 agrees at 9 bases. CDR3 length equals 11 residues. J gave up 11 bases and V 4 bases, and 4 bases lay outside the gene matches. CDR1 and CDR2 from the germline V gene are SGHDT and YYEEEE. The chain's CDR3 is CASSGDREEYF. Written as DNA, the CDR3 is TGTGCCAGCAGCGGGGACAGGGAGGAGTACTTC. Variable domain in full (rest from reference TRBV5-6 and TRBJ2-7): DAGVTQSPTHLIKTRGQQVTLRCSPKSGHDTVSWYQQALGQGPQFIFQYYEEEERQRGNFPDRFSGHQFPNYSSELNVNALLLGDSALYLCASSGDREEYFGPGTRLTVT.

The chain uses TRBV30 and TRBJ1-1; no firm D call. The CDR3 has 15 residues. Germline-derived CDR1 and CDR2 are GTSNPN and SVGIG (reference sequence). Between the trimmed V and J ends, which lost 0 bases and 1 base, there was a span of 12 bases. For the CDR3, the DNA is TGTGCCTGGAGTGTACAGCGGACCACGAACACTGAAGCTTTCTTT. Translated: CAWSVQRTTNTEAFF.

This clonotype was counted many times. The rearrangement uses TRBV20-1 and TRBJ2-3, with TRBD1 matching over 7 bases. The germline V gene has CDR1 DFQATT and CDR2 SNEGSKA (reference sequence). The CDR3 contains 15 residues. The ends lost 0 bases at V and 2 bases at J; junction bases unmatched: 5. The DNA for the CDR3 is TGCAGTGCTAGAGATTCAGGGGGAAACACAGATACGCAGTATTTT. It translates to CSARDSGGNTDTQYF.

This clonotype was detected only a few times. J is TRBJ2-1 and V is TRBV18; maybe TRBD2 (6 bases). CDR3 size: 15 residues. V lost 3 bases to trimming and J lost 6 bases, with 15 bases between them. CDR1 is KGHSH and CDR2 is LQKENI in the germline V gene. CDR3 protein: CASSPGLTKLNEQFF. The CDR3, as DNA: TGTGCCAGCTCACCGGGACTTACGAAACTCAATGAGCAGTTCTTC.

This clonotype was counted many times. The chain carries TRBV7-9 and TRBJ1-1, with 9 nucleotides matching TRBD1. J was trimmed by 1 base and V by 4 bases; bases with no gene match: 7. CDR1 is SEHNR, CDR2 FQNEAQ, per germline (reference sequence). The CDR3 is 16 residues long. CDR3 residues: CASSSGQGIPNTEAFF. Here the CDR3 DNA reads TGTGCCAGCAGCTCAGGACAGGGGATACCGAACACTGAAGCTTTCTTT. The variable domain in full, with the rest retrieved from reference TRBV7-9 and TRBJ1-1, is DTGVSQNPRHKITKRGQNVTFRCDPISEHNRLYWYRQTLGQGPEFLTYFQNEAQLEKSRLLSDRFSAERPKGSFSTLEIQRTEQGDSAMYLCASSSGQGIPNTEAFFGQGTRLTVV.

The table lists this clonotype with a few counts. The rearrangement joins TRBV5-1 to TRBJ2-1; D perhaps matches TRBD1 (6 bases). The V and J ends lost 4 bases and 0 bases respectively, with 14 bases between them. Germline CDR1 is SGHRS and CDR2 is YFSETQ. The CDR3 contains 16 residues. The DNA for the CDR3 is TGCGCCAGCAGCCCTCGACAGGATAGCTCCTACAATGAGCAGTTCTTC. It codes for CASSPRQDSSYNEQFF.

This clonotype showed up just a few times. The V call is TRBV28, the J call TRBJ1-1; weak D call: TRBD1 (5 bases). CDR1 is MDHEN and CDR2 is SYDVKM in the germline V gene. The CDR3 sequence is 16 residues long. V was clipped by 6 bases and J by 3 bases, with 20 bases between them. The CDR3 DNA is TGTGCCAGCAGCCGACTCTCGTGGGGGACCCACACTGAAGCTTTCTTT. Protein: CASSRLSWGTHTEAFF.

The chain links TRBV5-1 to TRBJ2-7, with TRBD1 identical over 8 bases. The CDR3 is made up of 14 amino acids. The trim removed 4 bases at V and 7 bases at J, leaving 10 bases unmatched. Germline V CDR1 and CDR2: SGHRS, YFSETQ. CDR3 bases: TGCGCCAGCAGCCCCGGACAGGGTGGGCTGGAGCAGTACTTC. This translates into CASSPGQGGLEQYF.

Ten or more counts support this clonotype. This chain uses TRBV7-9 with TRBJ1-5; D uncertain. CDR1 is SEHNR, CDR2 FQNEAQ, per germline (reference sequence). The V and J ends lost 7 bases and 7 bases respectively, with 17 bases between them. CDR3 length: 14 amino acids. The CDR3 sequence: CASKPDDPGQPQHF. CDR3 DNA sequence: TGTGCCAGCAAGCCGGATGACCCGGGCCAGCCCCAGCATTTT.

The rearrangement uses TRBV9 and TRBJ2-5, with D tentatively TRBD2 (6 bases). This CDR3 is 14 amino acids long. CDR1 SGDLS and CDR2 YYNGEE come from the germline V gene. The V end lost 0 bases, the J end lost 5 bases, and 11 bases lay between the germline ends. The CDR3: CASSVATGVETQYF. As DNA, the CDR3 is TGTGCCAGCAGCGTAGCTACGGGGGTCGAGACCCAGTACTTC.

This clonotype showed up many times. V and J are TRBV4-1 and TRBJ1-5; D possibly corresponds to TRBD1 (6 bases). Trimming pared 1 base from V and 7 bases from J, leaving 17 bases between. Germline V gene sequence: CDR1 MGHRA, CDR2 YSYEKL. The CDR3 is 16 residues long. The CDR3 protein is CASSQVPTGFWQPQHF. The CDR3 DNA reads as TGCGCCAGCAGCCAAGTCCCTACAGGGTTCTGGCAGCCCCAGCATTTT.

This clonotype was seen a handful of times. J is TRBJ1-1 and V is TRBV5-6, with 9 nucleotides matching TRBD1. There are 16 residues in the CDR3. Germline CDR1 SGHDT, CDR2 YYEEEE. Trimming took 2 bases from V and 0 from J; bases not matched to a gene: 5. CDR3 in amino acids: CASSFRQGDMNTEAFF. The CDR3 coding sequence is TGTGCCAGCAGCTTCCGACAGGGGGACATGAACACTGAAGCTTTCTTT.

This clonotype was picked up a small number of times. DNA of the CDR3: TGCGCCAGCAGCCCAAACCGCATCATCGGGGAGACCCAGTACTTC. Protein sequence: CASSPNRIIGETQYF. V gene TRBV10-2 combines with J gene TRBJ2-5, with no clear D. V was clipped by 6 bases and J by 5 bases, with 19 bases between them. This CDR3 contains 15 residues. Germline V gene sequence: CDR1 WSHSY, CDR2 SAAADI.

This chain joins TRBV12-3 or TRBV12-4 and TRBJ2-3; TRBD2 agrees at 10 bases. The CDR3 runs to 14 residues. V was clipped by 5 bases and J by 6 bases; unmatched bases: 5. DNA of the CDR3: TGTGCCAGCAGTCAGCGGGGGGGCAGCGATACGCAGTATTTT. Protein: CASSQRGGSDTQYF.

This clonotype appeared many times. The V gene is TRBV11-2, the J gene TRBJ1-1, with D perhaps matching TRBD1 (6 bases). The V gene lost 4 bases and the J gene lost 2 bases, with 11 bases spanning the gap. The CDR3 contains 14 residues. The germline V gene encodes CDR1 SGHAT and CDR2 FQNNGV. The CDR3 DNA reads TGTGCCAGCAGCTGGGGACACCGCAACACTGAAGCTTTCTTT. As protein: CASSWGHRNTEAFF.

The V and J genes are TRBV3-1 and TRBJ1-2; the D gene is possibly TRBD1 (5 bases). Germline values: CDR1 LGHDT, CDR2 YNNKEL (reference sequence). Trimming removed 0 bases at V and 2 bases at J, with 13 bases between. The CDR3 loop spans 16 amino acids. The CDR3 spells CASSQDPGRLNYGYTF. CDR3 coding DNA: TGTGCCAGCAGCCAAGATCCAGGGAGGTTGAACTATGGCTACACCTTC.

The chain links TRBV4-2 to TRBJ2-1, with 10 bases identical to TRBD2. Germline CDR1 is LGHNA and CDR2 is YNFKEQ. The CDR3 runs 17 residues. V trimming: 1 base; J trimming: 2 bases; junction bases outside the gene matches: 5. The CDR3 region is CASSQGPSGGAYNEQFF. CDR3 in DNA: TGTGCCAGCAGCCAAGGACCCAGCGGGGGGGCCTACAATGAGCAGTTCTTC.

This clonotype has a handful of counts. This chain uses TRBV6-1 with TRBJ1-2; D is uncertain. The CDR3 has 14 residues. V gave up 8 bases and J gave up 4 bases, with 17 bases separating them. CDR1 is MNHNS, CDR2 SASEGT, per germline. As DNA, the CDR3 is TGTGCCAGCTCCCGCCTCGAGGGAGCCTATGGCTACACCTTC. Its translation: CASSRLEGAYGYTF.

In this sample, this clonotype turned up a few times. This chain joins TRBV9 and TRBJ2-7; 9 nucleotides align to TRBD1. Germline values: CDR1 SGDLS, CDR2 YYNGEE. Trimming cost V 2 bases and J 6 bases; bases outside gene matches: 6. This CDR3 spans 14 amino acids. DNA for the CDR3: TGTGCCAGCAGCGTGGGACAGGGTTCTGCCGAGCAGTACTTC. This gives the protein CASSVGQGSAEQYF.

On this clonotype: As the CDR3 is not closed by the conserved phenylalanine or tryptophan, this likely results from a read error. V and J are TRBV6-1 and TRBJ2-1; D possibly corresponds to TRBD1 (6 bases). The CDR3 has 15 amino acids. Germline V gene sequence: CDR1 MNHNS, CDR2 SASEGT. V dropped 6 bases and J dropped 9 bases, with 21 bases sitting between them. The CDR3 coding sequence is TGTGCCAGCAGCGGACAGACAGATCGGCTTACTGAGCAGTTCTCC. Protein sequence: CASSGQTDRLTEQFS.

This rearrangement joins TRBV5-6 to TRBJ2-7, with 10 bases identical to TRBD1. V was pared by 4 bases and J by 5 bases, with 3 bases of the junction left unmatched. The CDR3 totals 13 residues. CDR1 and CDR2 from the germline V gene are SGHDT and YYEEEE. The CDR3 DNA is TGTGCCAGCAGCCAGACAGGGGGCCACGAGCAGTACTTC. It translates to CASSQTGGHEQYF.